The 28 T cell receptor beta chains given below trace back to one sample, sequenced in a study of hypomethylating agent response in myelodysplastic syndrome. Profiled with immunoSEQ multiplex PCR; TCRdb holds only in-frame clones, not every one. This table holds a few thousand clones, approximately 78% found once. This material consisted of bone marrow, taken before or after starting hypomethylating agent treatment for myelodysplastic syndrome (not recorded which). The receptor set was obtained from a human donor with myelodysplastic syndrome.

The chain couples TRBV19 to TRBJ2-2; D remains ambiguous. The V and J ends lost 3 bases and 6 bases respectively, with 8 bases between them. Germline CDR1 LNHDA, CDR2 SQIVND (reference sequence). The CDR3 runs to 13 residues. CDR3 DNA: TGTGCCAGTAGTATTCTGGGCTCCGGGGAGCTGTTTTTT. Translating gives CASSILGSGELFF.

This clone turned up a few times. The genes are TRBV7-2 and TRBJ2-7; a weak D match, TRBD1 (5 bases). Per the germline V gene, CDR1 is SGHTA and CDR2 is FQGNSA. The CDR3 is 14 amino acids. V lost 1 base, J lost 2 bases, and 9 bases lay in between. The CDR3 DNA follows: TGTGCCAGCAGCTTAGGGACAAGGACCTACGAGCAGTACTTC. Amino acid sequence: CASSLGTRTYEQYF.

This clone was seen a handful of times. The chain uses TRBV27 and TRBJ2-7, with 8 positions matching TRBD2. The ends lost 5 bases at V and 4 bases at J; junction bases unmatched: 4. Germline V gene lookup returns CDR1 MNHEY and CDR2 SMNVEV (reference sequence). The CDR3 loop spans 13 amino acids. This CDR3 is CASSGGRQYEQYF. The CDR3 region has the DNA TGTGCCAGCAGTGGCGGGAGGCAATACGAGCAGTACTTC.

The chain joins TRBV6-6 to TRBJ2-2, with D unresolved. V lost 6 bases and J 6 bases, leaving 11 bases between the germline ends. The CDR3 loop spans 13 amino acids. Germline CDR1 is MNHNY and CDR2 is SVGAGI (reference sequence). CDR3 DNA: TGTGCCAGCAGACTAAAAACCTCCGGGGAGCTGTTTTTT. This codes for CASRLKTSGELFF.

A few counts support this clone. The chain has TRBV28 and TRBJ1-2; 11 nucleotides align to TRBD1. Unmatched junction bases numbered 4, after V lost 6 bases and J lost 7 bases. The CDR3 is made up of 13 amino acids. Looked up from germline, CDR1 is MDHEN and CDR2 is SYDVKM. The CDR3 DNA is TGTGCCAGCAGAGGACAGGGGGCATCTGGCTACACCTTC. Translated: CASRGQGASGYTF.

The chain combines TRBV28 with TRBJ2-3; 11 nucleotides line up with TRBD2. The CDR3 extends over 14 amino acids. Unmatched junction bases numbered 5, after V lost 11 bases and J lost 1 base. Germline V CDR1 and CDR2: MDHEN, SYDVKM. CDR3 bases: TGTGCCGGCGGGACTAGCGGTCGCACAGATACGCAGTATTTT. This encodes CAGGTSGRTDTQYF.

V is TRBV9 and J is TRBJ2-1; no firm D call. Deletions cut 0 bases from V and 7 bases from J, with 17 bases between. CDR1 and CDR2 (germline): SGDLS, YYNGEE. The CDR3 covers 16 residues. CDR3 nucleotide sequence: TGTGCCAGCAGCGTAGCGGTTGGATCGCTAGGTAATGAGCAGTTCTTC. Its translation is CASSVAVGSLGNEQFF.

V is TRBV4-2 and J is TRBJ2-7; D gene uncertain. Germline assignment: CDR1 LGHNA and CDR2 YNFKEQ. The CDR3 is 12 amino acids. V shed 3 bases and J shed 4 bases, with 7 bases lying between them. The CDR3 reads CASSQGFYEQYF. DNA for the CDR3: TGTGCCAGCAGCCAGGGATTTTACGAGCAGTACTTC.

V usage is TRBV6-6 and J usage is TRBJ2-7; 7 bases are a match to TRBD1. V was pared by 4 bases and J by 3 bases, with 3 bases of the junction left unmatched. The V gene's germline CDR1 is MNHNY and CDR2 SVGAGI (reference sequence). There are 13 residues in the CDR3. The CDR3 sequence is CASSWDSIYEQYF. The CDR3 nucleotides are TGTGCCAGCAGTTGGGACAGCATCTACGAGCAGTACTTC.

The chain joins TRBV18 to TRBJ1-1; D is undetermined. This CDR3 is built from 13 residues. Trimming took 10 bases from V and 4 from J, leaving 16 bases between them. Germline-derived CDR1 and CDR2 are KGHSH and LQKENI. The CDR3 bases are TGTGCCACCATAGGGAGCCTGGGCACTGAAGCTTTCTTT. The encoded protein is CATIGSLGTEAFF.

The DNA of the CDR3 is TGTGCCAGCAGCTTACTTAGACCGCCCGGAATGAACACTGAAGCTTTCTTT. Residues: CASSLLRPPGMNTEAFF. This chain uses TRBV11-2 with TRBJ1-1; no clear D gene. The CDR3 totals 17 residues. Germline V gene lookup returns CDR1 SGHAT and CDR2 FQNNGV. V was clipped by 2 bases and J by 0 bases, with 16 bases between them.

The CDR3 bases are TGTGCCATCAGCGGGACGGCCAATAATGAGCAGTTCTTC. As protein: CAISGTANNEQFF. The chain carries TRBV10-3 and TRBJ2-1; D possibly matches TRBD1 or TRBD2 (5 bases each). The CDR3 is 13 amino acids. CDR1 and CDR2 (germline): ENHRY, SYGVKD. Trimming removed 6 bases from V and 7 bases from J, with 13 bases in between.

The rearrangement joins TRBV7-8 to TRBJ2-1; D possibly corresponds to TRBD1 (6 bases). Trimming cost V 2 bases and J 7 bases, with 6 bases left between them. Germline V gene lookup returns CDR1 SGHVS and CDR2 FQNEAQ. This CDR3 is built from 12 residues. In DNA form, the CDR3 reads TGTGCCAGCAGCTTACAGGGGAATGAGCAGTTCTTC. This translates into CASSLQGNEQFF.

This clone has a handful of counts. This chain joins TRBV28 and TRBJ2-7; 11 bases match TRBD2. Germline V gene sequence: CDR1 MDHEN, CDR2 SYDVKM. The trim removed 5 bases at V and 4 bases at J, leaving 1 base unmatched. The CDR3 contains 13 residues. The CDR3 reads CASSPSGRYEQYF. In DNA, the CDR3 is TGTGCCAGCAGTCCTAGCGGGAGGTACGAGCAGTACTTC.

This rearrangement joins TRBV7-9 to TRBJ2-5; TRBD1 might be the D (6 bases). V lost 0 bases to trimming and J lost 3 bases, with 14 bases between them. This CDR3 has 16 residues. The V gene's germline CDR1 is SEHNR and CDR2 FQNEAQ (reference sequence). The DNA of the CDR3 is TGTGCCAGCAGCTTAGCTGGGGCCGGGACAAAAGAGACCCAGTACTTC. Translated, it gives CASSLAGAGTKETQYF.

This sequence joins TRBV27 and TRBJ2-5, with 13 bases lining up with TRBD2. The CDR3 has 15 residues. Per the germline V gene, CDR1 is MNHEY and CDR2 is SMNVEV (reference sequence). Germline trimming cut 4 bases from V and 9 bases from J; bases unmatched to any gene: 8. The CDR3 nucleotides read TGTGCCAGCAGTTCACTAGCGGGAGGGCCATGGGCCCAGTACTTC. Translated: CASSSLAGGPWAQYF.

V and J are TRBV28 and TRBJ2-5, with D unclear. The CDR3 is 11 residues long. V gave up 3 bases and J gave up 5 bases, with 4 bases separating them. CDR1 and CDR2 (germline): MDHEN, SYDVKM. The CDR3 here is CASSFGETQYF. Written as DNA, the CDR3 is TGTGCCAGCAGTTTTGGGGAGACCCAGTACTTC.

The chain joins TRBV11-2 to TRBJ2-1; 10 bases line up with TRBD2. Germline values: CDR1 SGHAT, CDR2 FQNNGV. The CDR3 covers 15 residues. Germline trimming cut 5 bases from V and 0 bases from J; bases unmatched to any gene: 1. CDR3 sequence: CASSPSGSSYNEQFF. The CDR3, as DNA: TGTGCCAGCAGCCCTAGCGGGAGCTCCTACAATGAGCAGTTCTTC.

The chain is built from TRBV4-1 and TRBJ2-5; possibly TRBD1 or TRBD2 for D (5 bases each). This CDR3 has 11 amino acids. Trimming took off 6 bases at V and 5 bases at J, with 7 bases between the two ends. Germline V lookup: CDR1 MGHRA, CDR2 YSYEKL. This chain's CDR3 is CASSEGETQYF. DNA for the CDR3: TGCGCCAGCAGTGAGGGGGAGACCCAGTACTTC.

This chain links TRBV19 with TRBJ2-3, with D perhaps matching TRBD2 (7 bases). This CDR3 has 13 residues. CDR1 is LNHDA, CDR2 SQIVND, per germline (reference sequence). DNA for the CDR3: TGTGCGACGGGGGGCGTGGGGACAGATACGCAGTATTTT. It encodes CATGGVGTDTQYF.

In DNA, the CDR3 is TGTGCCAGCAGCTCGGGGACCCAGGAAGCAAATCAGCCCCAGCATTTT. Residues: CASSSGTQEANQPQHF. The gene calls are TRBV5-6 and TRBJ1-5; tentative D call: TRBD1 (5 bases). This CDR3 comprises 16 residues. V was trimmed by 3 bases and J by 4 bases, leaving 17 bases between them. Germline assignment: CDR1 SGHDT and CDR2 YYEEEE.

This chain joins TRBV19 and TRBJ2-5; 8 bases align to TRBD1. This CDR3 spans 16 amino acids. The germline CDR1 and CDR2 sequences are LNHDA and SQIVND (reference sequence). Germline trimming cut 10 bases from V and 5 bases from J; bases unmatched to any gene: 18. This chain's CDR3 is CATQSRTGRQVETQYF. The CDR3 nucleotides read TGTGCCACCCAATCCAGGACAGGGAGACAGGTGGAGACCCAGTACTTC.

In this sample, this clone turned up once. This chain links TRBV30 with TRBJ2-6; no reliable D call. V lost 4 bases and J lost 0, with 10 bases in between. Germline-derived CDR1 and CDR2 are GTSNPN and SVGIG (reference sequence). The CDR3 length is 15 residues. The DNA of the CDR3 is TGTGCCTGGATTCCCGGTTTCTCTGGGGCCAACGTCCTGACTTTC. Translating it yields CAWIPGFSGANVLTF.

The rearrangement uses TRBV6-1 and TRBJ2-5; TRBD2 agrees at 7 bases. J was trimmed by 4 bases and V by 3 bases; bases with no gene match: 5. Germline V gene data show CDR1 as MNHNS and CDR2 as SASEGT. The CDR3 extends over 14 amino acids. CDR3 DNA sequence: TGTGCCAGCAGTGATTCGGGAGGAGGAGAGACCCAGTACTTC. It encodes CASSDSGGGETQYF.

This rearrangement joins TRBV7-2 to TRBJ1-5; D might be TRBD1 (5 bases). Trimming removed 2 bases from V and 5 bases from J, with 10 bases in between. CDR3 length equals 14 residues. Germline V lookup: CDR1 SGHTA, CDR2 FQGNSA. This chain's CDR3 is CASSLWAGDQPQHF. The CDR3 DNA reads TGTGCCAGCAGCTTATGGGCGGGGGATCAGCCCCAGCATTTT. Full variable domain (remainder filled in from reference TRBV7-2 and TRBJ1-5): GAGVSQSPSNKVTEKGKDVELRCDPISGHTALYWYRQSLGQGLEFLIYFQGNSAPDKSGLPSDRFSAERTGGSVSTLTIQRTQQEDSAVYLCASSLWAGDQPQHFGDGTRLSIL.

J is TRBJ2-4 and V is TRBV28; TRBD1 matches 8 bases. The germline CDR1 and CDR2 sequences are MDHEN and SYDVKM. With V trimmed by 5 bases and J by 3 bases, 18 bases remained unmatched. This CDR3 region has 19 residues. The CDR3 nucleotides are TGTGCCAGCAGTGGGGCAGGGGGCTTTGAAAGGTCTGGCAAAAACATTCAGTACTTC. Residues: CASSGAGGFERSGKNIQYF.

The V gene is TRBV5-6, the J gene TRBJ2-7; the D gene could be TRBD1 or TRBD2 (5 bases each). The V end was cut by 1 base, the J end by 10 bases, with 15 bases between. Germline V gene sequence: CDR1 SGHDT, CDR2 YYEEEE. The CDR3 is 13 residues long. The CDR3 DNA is TGTGCCAGCAGCTTGCCCGCAGTGGGGGAACAGTACTTC. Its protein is CASSLPAVGEQYF.

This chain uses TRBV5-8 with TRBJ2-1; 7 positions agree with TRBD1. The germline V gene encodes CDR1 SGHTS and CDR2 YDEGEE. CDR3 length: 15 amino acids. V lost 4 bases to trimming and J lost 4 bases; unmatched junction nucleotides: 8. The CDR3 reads CASSLGTASYNEQFF. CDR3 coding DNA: TGTGCCAGCAGCCTCGGGACAGCCAGTTACAATGAGCAGTTCTTC.